A single TCR beta chain is shown here with its context. What it binds is not known. The source of the sample is a study of shared clonotypes between healthy human individuals. Naive CD8 cells comprised CD45RO-negative, CCR7-positively selected cells, excluding terminally differentiated effector memory CD45RA+ cells. Findings and caveats of the study: The study generally estimated greater richness for naive than memory subsets.

Original methodology: Filtering differed since immunoSEQ provided only junctions, with no quality scores. Sequenced by immunoSEQ multiplex PCR; TCRdb stores in-frame clones only, minus some. V and J calls and clone size are those listed in that table; D and trimming were worked out from the DNA. The sample holds millions of clones, under 95% seen once. The TCR was taken from a man in his late teens or twenties in good health. Some clones in this sample may be carry-over from other donors' samples. The sequenced material came from naive CD8+ T cells from PBMCs.

The CDR3 is CASSLPGLPTEQYF. The CDR3 DNA sequence: TGTGCCAGCAGCCTGCCGGGACTTCCTACCGAGCAGTACTTC. The V call is TRBV14, the J call TRBJ2-7; a possible D gene is TRBD2 (6 bases). The CDR3 totals 14 residues. V was cut by 4 bases and J by 6 bases, with 16 bases left in between. Germline CDR1 and CDR2: SGHDN and FVKESK.